The 31 T cell receptor beta chains in this list originate from one sample, sequenced in a study of cytomegalovirus exposure and HLA in healthy donors. 60 Vbeta and 13 Jbeta primers were used in PCR. Libraries were prepared by immunoSEQ multiplex PCR; TCRdb keeps only in-frame clonotypes and omits some of them. Found here are more than 140,000 clones, roughly 79% of them singletons; the top ten hold 0.5% to 0.85%. The source material was PBMCs. These receptor sequences come from a male donor in good health and CMV-seronegative.

This clone was picked up a small number of times. The CDR3 loop reads CAISESREVSYGYTF. CDR3 bases: TGTGCCATCAGTGAGTCGAGGGAGGTGAGCTATGGCTACACCTTC. The genes are TRBV10-3 and TRBJ1-2; D unclear. V was cut by 0 bases and J by 4 bases, with 12 bases left in between. The germline V gene has CDR1 ENHRY and CDR2 SYGVKD. The CDR3 covers 15 residues.

This rearrangement joins TRBV18 to TRBJ1-3; the D gene is possibly TRBD1 (5 bases). CDR3 length: 15 amino acids. Per the germline V gene, CDR1 is KGHSH and CDR2 is LQKENI. V gave up 6 bases and J gave up 1 base, with 13 bases separating them. The CDR3: CASSTGGVSGNTIYF. The DNA for the CDR3 is TGTGCCAGCTCCACGGGGGGTGTATCTGGAAACACCATATATTTT. Full variable domain (missing parts from reference TRBV18 and TRBJ1-3): NAGVMQNPRHLVRRRGQEARLRCSPMKGHSHVYWYRQLPEEGLKFMVYLQKENIIDESGMPKERFSAEFPKEGPSILRIQQVVRGDSAAYFCASSTGGVSGNTIYFGEGSWLTVV.

The rearrangement links TRBV29-1 to TRBJ1-2, with 7 nucleotides matching TRBD1. Germline-derived CDR1 and CDR2 are SQVTM and ANQGSEA. The CDR3 covers 12 residues. Trimming took 7 bases from V and 6 from J; bases not matched to a gene: 8. DNA of the CDR3: TGCAGCGCCACGGACAGGAGGGATGGCTACACCTTC. As protein: CSATDRRDGYTF. The full variable domain, completed using reference TRBV29-1 and TRBJ1-2, is SAVISQKPSRDICQRGTSLTIQCQVDSQVTMMFWYRQQPGQSLTLIATANQGSEATYESGFVIDKFPISRPNLTFSTLTVSNMSPEDSSIYLCSATDRRDGYTFGSGTRLTVV.

There are a few counts of this clone. The rearrangement uses TRBV4-2 and TRBJ2-7, with 9 bases that match TRBD2. Germline-derived CDR1 and CDR2 are LGHNA and YNFKEQ. V lost 0 bases and J lost 3; bases outside the gene matches: 6. CDR3 length: 16 residues. DNA of the CDR3: TGTGCCAGCAGCCAAGAGTGGGCGGGGGGGGGCTACGAGCAGTACTTC. Translated: CASSQEWAGGGYEQYF.

The gene calls are TRBV6-5 and TRBJ2-7, with 7 bases fitting TRBD1. This CDR3 comprises 14 residues. CDR1 MNHEY and CDR2 SVGAGI come from the germline V gene. With 1 base clipped from V and 5 bases from J, the junction kept 5 bases outside the gene matches. The CDR3 bases are TGTGCCAGCAGTTACTTCGGACAGGAGAACGAGCAGTACTTC. It specifies CASSYFGQENEQYF.

This sequence joins TRBV27 and TRBJ2-2; D remains ambiguous. Germline assignment: CDR1 MNHEY and CDR2 SMNVEV (reference sequence). V gave up 4 bases and J gave up 4 bases, with 7 bases separating them. The CDR3 loop spans 13 amino acids. CDR3 DNA: TGTGCCAGCAGTTATAGAAGCACCGGGGAGCTGTTTTTT. Protein product: CASSYRSTGELFF.

The CDR3 reads CASSLDGTEGYNEQFF. CDR3 in DNA: TGTGCCAGCAGCTTAGATGGGACGGAGGGGTACAATGAGCAGTTCTTC. This chain connects TRBV11-3 to TRBJ2-1, with TRBD2 as a possible D gene (6 bases). V was clipped by 0 bases and J by 4 bases, with 13 bases between them. This CDR3 comprises 16 residues. Germline V CDR1 and CDR2: SGHNT, YENEEA.

The chain uses TRBV5-6 and TRBJ2-1; 9 positions match TRBD1. Germline V lookup: CDR1 SGHDT, CDR2 YYEEEE. The CDR3 extends over 13 amino acids. V lost 4 bases and J lost 10; bases outside the gene matches: 6. This CDR3 reads CASSSTGGPEQFF. The CDR3 DNA sequence: TGTGCCAGCAGCAGCACAGGGGGCCCGGAGCAGTTCTTC. The full variable domain, rest sourced from reference TRBV5-6 and TRBJ2-1, is DAGVTQSPTHLIKTRGQQVTLRCSPKSGHDTVSWYQQALGQGPQFIFQYYEEEERQRGNFPDRFSGHQFPNYSSELNVNALLLGDSALYLCASSSTGGPEQFFGPGTRLTVL.

About this clone itself: Sequence at one end of the junction differs from germline and may be a read error. Other DNA sequences in the sample encode the same CDR3. This chain uses TRBV7-3 with TRBJ1-1; TRBD1 might be the D (5 bases). Per germline, CDR1 SGHTA and CDR2 FQGTGA. This CDR3 contains 15 residues. The CDR3 bases are TGTGCCAGCAGCCCCCAGTCGGGGGTGAACACTGAAGCCTTCTTT. Protein sequence: CASSPQSGVNTEAFF.

The chain uses TRBV2 and TRBJ1-2; D remains unclear. This CDR3 is 15 amino acids long. Trimming cost V 0 bases and J 5 bases, with 13 bases left between them. CDR1 and CDR2 (germline): SNHLY, FYNNEI. In DNA, the CDR3 is TGTGCCAGCAGTGAAGCCGGTCCTTTCCCTTATGGCTACACCTTC. This sequence encodes CASSEAGPFPYGYTF.

This clone was detected only once. The chain has TRBV2 and TRBJ2-2; possible D gene TRBD2, 5 bases. In germline, CDR1 is SNHLY, CDR2 FYNNEI. The CDR3 length is 14 residues. V dropped 6 bases and J dropped 0 bases, with 8 bases sitting between them. The CDR3 DNA reads TGTGCCAGCAGCGCCGGGGCGAACACCGGGGAGCTGTTTTTT. It specifies CASSAGANTGELFF.

This clone appeared once. The V call is TRBV7-6, the J call TRBJ2-7, with 10 positions matching TRBD1. CDR1 SGHVS and CDR2 FNYEAQ come from the germline V gene. The ends lost 4 bases at V and 6 bases at J; junction bases unmatched: 3. This CDR3 has 13 amino acids. The CDR3 reads CASSSRTGGEQYF. The CDR3 DNA is TGTGCCAGCAGCTCCCGGACAGGGGGCGAGCAGTACTTC.

The chain is built from TRBV6-5 and TRBJ1-1, with D tentatively TRBD1 (5 bases). There are 14 residues in the CDR3. Germline V gene lookup returns CDR1 MNHEY and CDR2 SVGAGI. The germline V and J ends were trimmed by 2 bases and 3 bases, with 10 bases remaining between them. CDR3 loop: CASSYARGDTEAFF. For the CDR3, the DNA is TGTGCCAGCAGTTACGCCCGGGGGGACACTGAAGCTTTCTTT.

V gene TRBV7-2 combines with J gene TRBJ1-4; D might be TRBD1 (6 bases). The CDR3 extends over 14 amino acids. Trimming removed 5 bases at V and 4 bases at J, with 11 bases between. Germline V gene sequence: CDR1 SGHTA, CDR2 FQGNSA. For the CDR3, the DNA is TGTGCCAGCAGCCGGACAGTCCTTAATGAAAAACTGTTTTTT. Protein: CASSRTVLNEKLFF.

J is TRBJ1-5 and V is TRBV21-1; TRBD1, as called in the table, went unchecked against the DNA. TRBV21-1 is a pseudogene. The CDR3 is 17 amino acids. CDR3 DNA: TGTGCCAGCAGCAAAGACAGGGGCCTTCCCGGCAATCAGCCCCAGCATTTT. Its translation is CASSKDRGLPGNQPQHF.

The table lists this clone with a few counts. This rearrangement joins TRBV6-1 to TRBJ2-7; 8 bases match TRBD1. Per the germline V gene, CDR1 is MNHNS and CDR2 is SASEGT. Germline trimming cut 8 bases from V and 5 bases from J; bases unmatched to any gene: 11. CDR3 length equals 14 residues. CDR3 sequence: CASQNRQGRDEQYF. CDR3 bases: TGTGCCAGCCAGAACCGACAGGGGCGGGACGAGCAGTACTTC.

This chain joins TRBV6-5 and TRBJ1-5, with D perhaps matching TRBD1 (5 bases). This CDR3 region has 15 residues. Trimming removed 5 bases at V and 2 bases at J, with 13 bases between. Germline CDR1 and CDR2: MNHEY and SVGAGI. The CDR3 is CASSRTQGGNQPQHF. The CDR3, as DNA: TGTGCCAGCAGTAGGACCCAAGGGGGCAATCAGCCCCAGCATTTT.

J is TRBJ1-3 and V is TRBV7-2; 11 positions agree with TRBD1. The CDR3 has 15 residues. V shed 5 bases and J 7 bases; nucleotides not matched to a gene: 7. Germline V lookup: CDR1 SGHTA, CDR2 FQGNSA. The CDR3 nucleotides read TGTGCCAGCAGCCCAGGGACAGGGGGTAGTAACACCATATATTTT. It specifies CASSPGTGGSNTIYF.

The chain recombines TRBV5-6 with TRBJ1-2, with 12 bases that match TRBD1. There are 17 residues in the CDR3. CDR1 and CDR2 from the germline V gene are SGHDT and YYEEEE. Trimming at V came to 4 bases and at J to 0 bases, leaving 7 bases not matched to a gene. For the CDR3, the DNA is TGTGCCAGCAGCCCGGGGACAGGGGGCCTCCCTAACTATGGCTACACCTTC. Its protein product is CASSPGTGGLPNYGYTF.

V gene TRBV15 combines with J gene TRBJ2-6; D perhaps matches TRBD1 (5 bases). Trimming took off 5 bases at V and 2 bases at J, with 13 bases between the two ends. The CDR3 totals 16 residues. CDR1 is LNHNV and CDR2 is YYDKDF in the germline V gene (reference sequence). The CDR3 DNA is TGTGCCACCAGCGACAGCTTTCATGCTGGGGCCAACGTCCTGACTTTC. Its translation is CATSDSFHAGANVLTF.

The chain uses TRBV18 and TRBJ1-2; a possible D gene is TRBD1 (6 bases). The ends were cut back, 3 bases at V and 4 bases at J, with 15 bases in the middle. Germline V gene sequence: CDR1 KGHSH, CDR2 LQKENI. This CDR3 has 15 residues. In DNA, the CDR3 is TGTGCCAGCTCACCCCAAGGACAGCATTCCTATGGCTACACCTTC. This translates into CASSPQGQHSYGYTF.

The chain recombines TRBV10-3 with TRBJ2-5, with TRBD2 matching over 12 bases. The CDR3 covers 18 residues. The V gene end was trimmed by 4 bases and the J gene end by 5 bases; junction bases not matched to a gene: 14. Germline V gene data show CDR1 as ENHRY and CDR2 as SYGVKD. This CDR3 is CAISATSGRGGGWETQYF. The CDR3 coding sequence is TGTGCCATCAGTGCGACTAGCGGGAGAGGGGGCGGTTGGGAGACCCAGTACTTC.

The gene calls are TRBV5-1 and TRBJ1-1; D is ambiguous. Trimming removed 0 bases from V and 2 bases from J, with 5 bases in between. CDR3 length: 13 amino acids. CDR1 and CDR2 from the germline V gene are SGHRS and YFSETQ. The CDR3 coding sequence is TGCGCCAGCAGCTTGGGAGTTAACACTGAAGCTTTCTTT. It yields the protein CASSLGVNTEAFF.

The chain employs TRBV7-2 and TRBJ1-1; 7 nucleotides agree with TRBD1. The germline gives CDR1 SGHTA, CDR2 FQGNSA. The CDR3 sequence is 15 residues long. J was trimmed by 1 base and V by 3 bases; bases with no gene match: 5. The CDR3 is CASSFRAGGNTEAFF. The CDR3 bases are TGTGCCAGCAGCTTTCGGGCAGGGGGGAACACTGAAGCTTTCTTT.

The J gene is TRBJ2-2, the V gene TRBV5-4; 8 bases fit TRBD2. The CDR3 contains 14 residues. Looked up from germline, CDR1 is SGHNT and CDR2 is YYREEE (reference sequence). Trimming cost V 6 bases and J 5 bases; bases outside gene matches: 6. The CDR3 protein is CASKPGGPTGELFF. The CDR3 DNA reads as TGTGCCAGCAAGCCGGGGGGGCCAACCGGGGAGCTGTTTTTT. Combining the CDR3 with reference TRBV5-4 and TRBJ2-2 gives the whole variable domain ETGVTQSPTHLIKTRGQQVTLRCSSQSGHNTVSWYQQALGQGPQFIFQYYREEENGRGNFPPRFSGLQFPNYSSELNVNALELDDSALYLCASKPGGPTGELFFGEGSRLTVL.

The rearrangement uses TRBV4-3 and TRBJ2-5; D unresolved. Germline CDR1 LGHNA, CDR2 YSLEER. The CDR3 contains 16 residues. Trimming left V 0 bases short and J 1 base short, with 12 bases between. This CDR3 reads CASSQDTMALQETQYF. Here the CDR3 DNA reads TGCGCCAGCAGCCAAGATACTATGGCCCTCCAAGAGACCCAGTACTTC.

V and J are TRBV15 and TRBJ2-2; 7 nucleotides align to TRBD2. The CDR3 covers 13 residues. V lost 6 bases, J lost 6 bases, and 4 bases stayed unmatched. Germline values: CDR1 LNHNV, CDR2 YYDKDF (reference sequence). The DNA of the CDR3 is TGTGCCACCAGGCGGGAGATCGCCGGGGAGCTGTTTTTT. Translated: CATRREIAGELFF. The full variable domain, with the rest looked up from reference TRBV15 and TRBJ2-2, is DAMVIQNPRYQVTQFGKPVTLSCSQTLNHNVMYWYQQKSSQAPKLLFHYYDKDFNNEADTPDNFQSRRPNTSFCFLDIRSPGLGDTAMYLCATRREIAGELFFGEGSRLTVL.

This clone was detected only once. The rearrangement joins TRBV27 to TRBJ2-2, with a tentative D call TRBD1 (5 bases). The CDR3 loop spans 13 amino acids. The V and J ends lost 10 bases and 3 bases respectively, with 12 bases between them. The germline CDR1 and CDR2 sequences are MNHEY and SMNVEV (reference sequence). CDR3 bases: TGTGCCACCAAACGACAGTACACCGGGGAGCTGTTTTTT. Translation: CATKRQYTGELFF.

The CDR3, as DNA: TGCGCCAGCAGCTCCGGGGGGGCCCCGGGAAAACTGTTTTTT. It specifies CASSSGGAPGKLFF. The V and J genes are TRBV5-1 and TRBJ1-4; D is possibly TRBD1 (6 bases). V was clipped by 3 bases and J by 10 bases, with 16 bases between them. CDR1 SGHRS and CDR2 YFSETQ come from the germline V gene. This CDR3 has 14 amino acids.

The chain uses TRBV10-3 and TRBJ1-2; D is possibly TRBD1 (6 bases). This CDR3 is built from 15 residues. V lost 7 bases to trimming and J lost 0 bases, with 15 bases between them. Germline V gene sequence: CDR1 ENHRY, CDR2 SYGVKD. DNA of the CDR3: TGTGCCATCAAACAAATGACAGGAACTAACTATGGCTACACCTTC. It encodes CAIKQMTGTNYGYTF.

The chain recombines TRBV7-6 with TRBJ2-1; TRBD1 agrees at 8 bases. The CDR3 totals 13 residues. The V gene end was trimmed by 5 bases and the J gene end by 7 bases; junction bases not matched to a gene: 4. Germline CDR1 reads SGHVS; CDR2 reads FNYEAQ. The CDR3, as DNA: TGTGCCAGCAGCCCCCGACAGGGGAATGAGCAGTTCTTC. This translates into CASSPRQGNEQFF.